Listed here is a single TCR beta chain. The CDR3 totals 12 residues. Germline CDR1 reads SEHNR; CDR2 reads FQNEAQ (reference sequence). V was clipped by 6 bases and J by 8 bases, with 11 bases between them. This specimen belongs to a study of identical twins. From the 5' RACE reads, TCRdb called clonotypes with MiXCR, one entry per CDR3 protein. Here the sample spans 250,000 or so distinct CDR3 sequences, roughly 8% being singletons. This same sample was also taken into another study, of yellow fever vaccine responses in identical twins.

Input material: CD8+ T cells sorted from blood. The source is a young woman in good health. The V call is TRBV7-9, the J call TRBJ2-1; D remains unclear. The CDR3 DNA sequence: TGTGCCAGCAGGTCCTTGGGCGATGAGCAGTTCTTC. Residues: CASRSLGDEQFF. Together with reference TRBV7-9 and TRBJ2-1, the CDR3 gives the full variable domain: DTGVSQNPRHKITKRGQNVTFRCDPISEHNRLYWYRQTLGQGPEFLTYFQNEAQLEKSRLLSDRFSAERPKGSFSTLEIQRTEQGDSAMYLCASRSLGDEQFFGPGTRLTVL.